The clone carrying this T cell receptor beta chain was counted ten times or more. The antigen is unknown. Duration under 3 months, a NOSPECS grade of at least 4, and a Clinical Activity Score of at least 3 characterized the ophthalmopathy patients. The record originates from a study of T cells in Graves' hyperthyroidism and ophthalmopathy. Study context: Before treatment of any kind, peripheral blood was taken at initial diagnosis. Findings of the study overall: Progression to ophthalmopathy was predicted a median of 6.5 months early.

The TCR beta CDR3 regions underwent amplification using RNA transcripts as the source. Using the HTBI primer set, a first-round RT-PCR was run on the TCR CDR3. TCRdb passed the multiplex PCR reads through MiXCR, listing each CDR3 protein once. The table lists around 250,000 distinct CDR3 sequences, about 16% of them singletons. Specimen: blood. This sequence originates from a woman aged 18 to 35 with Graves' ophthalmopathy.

CDR3 in DNA: TGTGCCAGCAGCCTCGGGACACCTGCCCGGAATCAGCCCCAGCATTTT. Encoded protein: CASSLGTPARNQPQHF. The gene calls are TRBV5-8 and TRBJ1-5, with a possible D match to TRBD1 (6 bases). Trimming took 4 bases from V and 4 from J, leaving 18 bases between them. The CDR3 is 16 residues long. CDR1 SGHTS and CDR2 YDEGEE come from the germline V gene.